These 30 T cell receptor beta chains were all obtained from the same sample, sequenced in a study of PD-1 blockade in classical Hodgkin lymphoma. The repertoire was sequenced with immunoSEQ multiplex PCR; TCRdb's copy has only in-frame clones and lacks some. This sample has fewer than 55,000 clones, with roughly 80% found just once. Specified time point: cycle 4 day 1 (C4D1), after 5 to 7 weeks of nivolumab. Every single patient, without exception, relapsed after autologous stem cell transplantation, and brentuximab vedotin exposure varied. Source: peripheral blood mononuclear cells (PBMCs), taken before the fourth cycle of nivolumab. The receptors derive from a human donor with classical Hodgkin lymphoma.

This clone was found a few times. V is TRBV5-6 and J is TRBJ1-5; no definite D call. The germline CDR1 and CDR2 sequences are SGHDT and YYEEEE. V was cut by 2 bases and J by 2 bases, with 11 bases left in between. The CDR3 consists of 15 residues. The CDR3 DNA sequence: TGTGCCAGCAGCTTCGGCCGGGTTGGCAATCAGCCCCAGCATTTT. Translated: CASSFGRVGNQPQHF. Full variable domain (rest looked up from reference TRBV5-6 and TRBJ1-5): DAGVTQSPTHLIKTRGQQVTLRCSPKSGHDTVSWYQQALGQGPQFIFQYYEEEERQRGNFPDRFSGHQFPNYSSELNVNALLLGDSALYLCASSFGRVGNQPQHFGDGTRLSIL.

This rearrangement joins TRBV28 to TRBJ1-3; unclear D gene. Looked up from germline, CDR1 is MDHEN and CDR2 is SYDVKM. V gave up 8 bases and J gave up 1 base, with 0 bases separating them. The CDR3 is made up of 10 amino acids. Written as DNA, the CDR3 is TGTGCCAGCTCTGGAAACACCATATATTTT. Translating gives CASSGNTIYF. Looking up the rest from reference TRBV28 and TRBJ1-3 gives the full variable domain: DVKVTQSSRYLVKRTGEKVFLECVQDMDHENMFWYRQDPGLGLRLIYFSYDVKMKEKGDIPEGYSVSREKKERFSLILESASTNQTSMYLCASSGNTIYFGEGSWLTVV.

This chain joins TRBV6-5 and TRBJ1-1, with D tentatively TRBD1 (5 bases). Germline V CDR1 and CDR2: MNHEY, SVGAGI. The CDR3 is made up of 14 amino acids. The V end lost 0 bases, the J end lost 0 bases, and 5 bases lay between the germline ends. The CDR3 DNA is TGTGCCAGCAGTTACTCCAGGGTGAACACTGAAGCTTTCTTT. Protein product: CASSYSRVNTEAFF.

The DNA for the CDR3 is TGTGCCAGCAGCTTAAGCCTGACGGCAACTTACTACACCTTC. This encodes CASSLSLTATYYTF. The chain is built from TRBV7-2 and TRBJ1-2; D is uncertain. Germline CDR1 is SGHTA and CDR2 is FQGNSA. V lost 2 bases, J lost 10 bases, and 17 bases lay in between. The CDR3 is 14 amino acids.

V and J are TRBV28 and TRBJ2-5, with D perhaps TRBD2 (7 bases). The CDR3 sequence is 14 residues long. With 6 bases removed from V and 5 bases from J, the gap between germline ends came to 16 bases. CDR1 and CDR2 from the germline V gene are MDHEN and SYDVKM. Here the CDR3 DNA reads TGTGCCAGCAGCCGGGGGGCCTTGGGGGAGACCCAGTACTTC. This encodes CASSRGALGETQYF.

In its sample, this clone was seen once. The V and J genes are TRBV5-6 and TRBJ2-7; D not certain. V was shortened by 7 bases and J by 1 base, with 12 bases between the two germline ends. CDR1 and CDR2 (germline): SGHDT, YYEEEE. The CDR3 runs 13 residues. This CDR3 is CASAWTQSYEQYF. CDR3 sequence (DNA): TGTGCCAGCGCGTGGACCCAATCCTACGAGCAGTACTTC. The full variable domain, in which reference TRBV5-6 and TRBJ2-7 provide the parts outside the CDR3, is DAGVTQSPTHLIKTRGQQVTLRCSPKSGHDTVSWYQQALGQGPQFIFQYYEEEERQRGNFPDRFSGHQFPNYSSELNVNALLLGDSALYLCASAWTQSYEQYFGPGTRLTVT.

The chain recombines TRBV6-1 with TRBJ2-7, with D uncertain. Germline V gene data show CDR1 as MNHNS and CDR2 as SASEGT. V lost 4 bases to trimming and J lost 6 bases, with 16 bases between them. This CDR3 has 14 residues. CDR3 bases: TGTGCCAGCAGTGCCCCCGGGCCCCGCGGCGAGCAGTACTTC. Amino acid sequence: CASSAPGPRGEQYF.

CDR3 sequence: CASSGPYTDTQYF. CDR3 nucleotide sequence: TGTGCCAGCAGCGGCCCCTACACAGATACGCAGTATTTT. The rearrangement links TRBV7-8 to TRBJ2-3; no firm D call. The CDR3 extends over 13 amino acids. V was shortened by 5 bases and J by 2 bases, with 8 bases between the two germline ends. CDR1 and CDR2 (germline): SGHVS, FQNEAQ.

The V and J genes are TRBV7-6 and TRBJ1-2; TRBD1 matches 7 bases. V lost 0 bases, J lost 8 bases, and 6 bases stayed unmatched. CDR1 is SGHVS, CDR2 FNYEAQ, per germline. The CDR3 totals 14 residues. The CDR3 loop is CASSLAGTVNGYTF. The DNA for the CDR3 is TGTGCCAGCAGCTTAGCGGGGACAGTCAACGGCTACACCTTC.

The CDR3 spells CASSLWTVSSGNTIYF. The CDR3, as DNA: TGTGCCAGCAGTTTATGGACAGTCTCCTCTGGAAACACCATATATTTT. This chain joins TRBV28 and TRBJ1-3; D might be TRBD1 (5 bases). V was pared by 0 bases and J by 0 bases, with 9 bases between. There are 16 residues in the CDR3. Germline V gene data show CDR1 as MDHEN and CDR2 as SYDVKM.

This clone has only one observation. The CDR3 loop reads CASSETVLPGVNTEAFF. In DNA form, the CDR3 reads TGTGCCAGCAGTGAAACGGTCCTTCCGGGAGTGAACACTGAAGCTTTCTTT. The chain joins TRBV6-1 to TRBJ1-1; D uncertain. This CDR3 spans 17 amino acids. From germline, CDR1 is MNHNS and CDR2 SASEGT. The V end lost 2 bases, the J end lost 0 bases, and 16 bases lay between the germline ends.

This clone is a singleton in its sample. This chain joins TRBV28 and TRBJ1-4; 7 bases fit TRBD1. The CDR3 has 12 residues. From germline, CDR1 is MDHEN and CDR2 SYDVKM. The trim removed 3 bases at V and 14 bases at J, leaving 6 bases unmatched. This CDR3 is CASSFTQGVLFF. CDR3 bases: TGTGCCAGCAGTTTCACCCAGGGGGTGCTGTTTTTT.

J is TRBJ2-7 and V is TRBV6-6; D remains unclear. Germline CDR1 MNHNY, CDR2 SVGAGI (reference sequence). V was trimmed by 2 bases and J by 3 bases, leaving 11 bases between them. This CDR3 is 14 amino acids long. The CDR3 region is CASSYVETNYEQYF. As DNA, the CDR3 is TGTGCCAGCAGTTACGTGGAGACCAACTACGAGCAGTACTTC.

This clone has only a few counts. V and J are TRBV5-1 and TRBJ2-3; 11 bases line up with TRBD2. V gave up 6 bases and J gave up 6 bases; unmatched junction bases: 12. Looked up from germline, CDR1 is SGHRS and CDR2 is YFSETQ. This CDR3 region has 16 residues. The CDR3 coding sequence is TGCGCCAGCAACCCCGGGAGACTAGCGGGAAGGGATACGCAGTATTTT. Its protein is CASNPGRLAGRDTQYF. The complete variable domain, with remaining parts taken from reference TRBV5-1 and TRBJ2-3, reads KAGVTQTPRYLIKTRGQQVTLSCSPISGHRSVSWYQQTPGQGLQFLFEYFSETQRNKGNFPGRFSGRQFSNSRSEMNVSTLELGDSALYLCASNPGRLAGRDTQYFGPGTRLTVL.

The chain recombines TRBV6-6 with TRBJ2-7; no firm D call. Looked up from germline, CDR1 is MNHNY and CDR2 is SVGAGI (reference sequence). Trimming stripped 0 bases from V and 2 bases from J, with 5 bases between. The CDR3 is 13 residues long. CDR3 sequence: CASSYSSAYEQYF. The CDR3 nucleotides read TGTGCCAGCAGTTACTCTTCCGCCTACGAGCAGTACTTC.

V is TRBV4-1 and J is TRBJ1-5; D is unresolved. Between the trimmed V and J ends, which lost 1 base and 6 bases, there was a span of 16 bases. Germline CDR1 is MGHRA and CDR2 is YSYEKL. The CDR3 has 16 residues. The CDR3 bases are TGCGCCAGCAGCCAAGGAGCCCAGGAGTTAAGTCAGCCCCAGCATTTT. Its protein is CASSQGAQELSQPQHF.

This clone has just a few counts. This chain uses TRBV7-9 with TRBJ2-1; 11 bases fit TRBD2. Germline trimming cut 3 bases from V and 2 bases from J; bases unmatched to any gene: 9. The CDR3 runs to 18 residues. Germline CDR1 SEHNR, CDR2 FQNEAQ (reference sequence). CDR3 sequence: CASSFRLAGSTPYNEQFF. In DNA, the CDR3 is TGTGCCAGCAGCTTTCGACTAGCGGGGTCTACCCCCTACAATGAGCAGTTCTTC.

CDR3 loop: CSVRNDEKLFF. The CDR3 DNA reads TGCAGCGTTCGGAACGACGAAAAACTGTTTTTT. V usage is TRBV29-1 and J usage is TRBJ1-4, with D uncertain. The germline V and J ends were trimmed by 5 bases and 8 bases, with 9 bases remaining between them. This CDR3 spans 11 amino acids. Germline lookup yields CDR1 SQVTM and CDR2 ANQGSEA.

The gene calls are TRBV6-6 and TRBJ2-7; D might be TRBD2 (6 bases). This CDR3 spans 15 amino acids. Trimming removed 4 bases at V and 3 bases at J, with 16 bases between. The V gene's germline CDR1 is MNHNY and CDR2 SVGAGI (reference sequence). The CDR3 DNA sequence: TGTGCCAGCAGTTCCCTAGCCGGGGGATTCTACGAGCAGTACTTC. It is translated as CASSSLAGGFYEQYF.

The chain uses TRBV6-1 and TRBJ2-2, with TRBD1 matching over 9 bases. The J segment lost 5 bases and the V segment lost 2 bases, leaving 6 bases of the junction unmatched. Germline V gives CDR1 MNHNS, CDR2 SASEGT. The CDR3 has 16 amino acids. The CDR3 nucleotides are TGTGCCAGCAGTGAATCTCGAGGGACAGGGACCGGGGAGCTGTTTTTT. Protein sequence: CASSESRGTGTGELFF.

This clone showed up just once. The CDR3 sequence: CASSQGQARSGYEQYF. The CDR3 DNA reads as TGTGCCAGCAGCCAAGGGCAGGCCCGTTCGGGATACGAGCAGTACTTC. This chain links TRBV14 with TRBJ2-7, with a possible D match to TRBD2 (5 bases). Per the germline V gene, CDR1 is SGHDN and CDR2 is FVKESK. The CDR3 loop spans 16 amino acids. V was pared by 1 base and J by 4 bases, with 17 bases between.

This sequence joins TRBV4-1 and TRBJ2-2; 8 nucleotides agree with TRBD2. Losses at the gene ends were 0 bases for V and 7 bases for J; bases not matched to a gene: 7. CDR1 and CDR2 (germline): MGHRA, YSYEKL. The CDR3 sequence is 16 residues long. CDR3 sequence: CASSQDGRGASGELFF. Here the CDR3 DNA reads TGCGCCAGCAGCCAAGATGGGCGGGGGGCGAGCGGGGAGCTGTTTTTT.

This chain joins TRBV5-5 and TRBJ2-7, with 7 bases identical to TRBD2. The CDR3 contains 14 residues. Germline assignment: CDR1 SGHKS and CDR2 YYEKEE (reference sequence). V was clipped by 6 bases and J by 2 bases; unmatched bases: 8. The DNA of the CDR3 is TGTGCCAGCACCTCGGCCGGGAGGACCTACGAGCAGTACTTC. Translation gives CASTSAGRTYEQYF. Drawing the rest from reference TRBV5-5 and TRBJ2-7, the complete variable domain is DAGVTQSPTHLIKTRGQQVTLRCSPISGHKSVSWYQQVLGQGPQFIFQYYEKEERGRGNFPDRFSARQFPNYSSELNVNALLLGDSALYLCASTSAGRTYEQYFGPGTRLTVT.

The rearrangement links TRBV6-4 to TRBJ2-2; D is perhaps TRBD2 (5 bases). The CDR3 has 12 amino acids. The germline V and J ends were trimmed by 10 bases and 6 bases, with 12 bases remaining between them. CDR1 MRHNA and CDR2 SNTAGT come from the germline V gene. The CDR3 here is CATRDRPGELFF. Written as DNA, the CDR3 is TGTGCCACCCGGGATCGCCCCGGGGAGCTGTTTTTT.

V usage is TRBV18 and J usage is TRBJ1-3; D not resolved. V lost 3 bases, J lost 2 bases, and 11 bases lay in between. CDR1 KGHSH and CDR2 LQKENI come from the germline V gene. The CDR3 contains 15 residues. CDR3 DNA: TGTGCCAGCTCACCGGGAGGGTCCCCTGGAAACACCATATATTTT. Protein sequence: CASSPGGSPGNTIYF.

V and J are TRBV4-3 and TRBJ1-5; D unresolved. Between the trimmed V and J ends, which lost 1 base and 4 bases, there was a span of 5 bases. Per the germline V gene, CDR1 is LGHNA and CDR2 is YSLEER. CDR3 length: 13 residues. The CDR3 region is CASSQAVNQPQHF. The CDR3, as DNA: TGCGCCAGCAGCCAAGCGGTAAATCAGCCCCAGCATTTT.

The gene calls are TRBV7-2 and TRBJ2-3; maybe TRBD2 (5 bases). Trimming pared 5 bases from V and 3 bases from J, leaving 12 bases between. Germline CDR1 SGHTA, CDR2 FQGNSA. This CDR3 comprises 14 residues. CDR3 sequence reads: CASSPRGLTDTQYF. As DNA, the CDR3 is TGTGCCAGCAGCCCCCGCGGACTTACAGATACGCAGTATTTT. The full variable domain, rest sourced from reference TRBV7-2 and TRBJ2-3, is GAGVSQSPSNKVTEKGKDVELRCDPISGHTALYWYRQSLGQGLEFLIYFQGNSAPDKSGLPSDRFSAERTGGSVSTLTIQRTQQEDSAVYLCASSPRGLTDTQYFGPGTRLTVL.

The J gene is TRBJ2-3, the V gene TRBV4-1; 11 bases map to TRBD2. From germline, CDR1 is MGHRA and CDR2 YSYEKL. The CDR3 sequence is 16 residues long. With 6 bases clipped from V and 0 bases from J, the junction kept 5 bases outside the gene matches. CDR3 region: CASRPSGGTSTDTQYF. Here the CDR3 DNA reads TGCGCCAGCAGGCCTAGCGGGGGGACTAGCACAGATACGCAGTATTTT.

CDR3 bases: TGTGCCTGGAGCGGGGACTCTGGGGCCAACGTCCTGACTTTC. Protein sequence: CAWSGDSGANVLTF. The chain has TRBV30 and TRBJ2-6, with a possible D match to TRBD2 (5 bases). Trimming took 3 bases from V and 0 from J, leaving 6 bases between them. This CDR3 has 14 residues. CDR1 and CDR2 (germline): GTSNPN, SVGIG (reference sequence).

This sequence joins TRBV6-5 and TRBJ1-1; no clear D gene. Trimming removed 0 bases at V and 0 bases at J, with 11 bases between. CDR1 and CDR2 (germline): MNHEY, SVGAGI. This CDR3 has 16 residues. The CDR3 nucleotides read TGTGCCAGCAGTTACTCCCGGGATTCGATGAACACTGAAGCTTTCTTT. Translating gives CASSYSRDSMNTEAFF.